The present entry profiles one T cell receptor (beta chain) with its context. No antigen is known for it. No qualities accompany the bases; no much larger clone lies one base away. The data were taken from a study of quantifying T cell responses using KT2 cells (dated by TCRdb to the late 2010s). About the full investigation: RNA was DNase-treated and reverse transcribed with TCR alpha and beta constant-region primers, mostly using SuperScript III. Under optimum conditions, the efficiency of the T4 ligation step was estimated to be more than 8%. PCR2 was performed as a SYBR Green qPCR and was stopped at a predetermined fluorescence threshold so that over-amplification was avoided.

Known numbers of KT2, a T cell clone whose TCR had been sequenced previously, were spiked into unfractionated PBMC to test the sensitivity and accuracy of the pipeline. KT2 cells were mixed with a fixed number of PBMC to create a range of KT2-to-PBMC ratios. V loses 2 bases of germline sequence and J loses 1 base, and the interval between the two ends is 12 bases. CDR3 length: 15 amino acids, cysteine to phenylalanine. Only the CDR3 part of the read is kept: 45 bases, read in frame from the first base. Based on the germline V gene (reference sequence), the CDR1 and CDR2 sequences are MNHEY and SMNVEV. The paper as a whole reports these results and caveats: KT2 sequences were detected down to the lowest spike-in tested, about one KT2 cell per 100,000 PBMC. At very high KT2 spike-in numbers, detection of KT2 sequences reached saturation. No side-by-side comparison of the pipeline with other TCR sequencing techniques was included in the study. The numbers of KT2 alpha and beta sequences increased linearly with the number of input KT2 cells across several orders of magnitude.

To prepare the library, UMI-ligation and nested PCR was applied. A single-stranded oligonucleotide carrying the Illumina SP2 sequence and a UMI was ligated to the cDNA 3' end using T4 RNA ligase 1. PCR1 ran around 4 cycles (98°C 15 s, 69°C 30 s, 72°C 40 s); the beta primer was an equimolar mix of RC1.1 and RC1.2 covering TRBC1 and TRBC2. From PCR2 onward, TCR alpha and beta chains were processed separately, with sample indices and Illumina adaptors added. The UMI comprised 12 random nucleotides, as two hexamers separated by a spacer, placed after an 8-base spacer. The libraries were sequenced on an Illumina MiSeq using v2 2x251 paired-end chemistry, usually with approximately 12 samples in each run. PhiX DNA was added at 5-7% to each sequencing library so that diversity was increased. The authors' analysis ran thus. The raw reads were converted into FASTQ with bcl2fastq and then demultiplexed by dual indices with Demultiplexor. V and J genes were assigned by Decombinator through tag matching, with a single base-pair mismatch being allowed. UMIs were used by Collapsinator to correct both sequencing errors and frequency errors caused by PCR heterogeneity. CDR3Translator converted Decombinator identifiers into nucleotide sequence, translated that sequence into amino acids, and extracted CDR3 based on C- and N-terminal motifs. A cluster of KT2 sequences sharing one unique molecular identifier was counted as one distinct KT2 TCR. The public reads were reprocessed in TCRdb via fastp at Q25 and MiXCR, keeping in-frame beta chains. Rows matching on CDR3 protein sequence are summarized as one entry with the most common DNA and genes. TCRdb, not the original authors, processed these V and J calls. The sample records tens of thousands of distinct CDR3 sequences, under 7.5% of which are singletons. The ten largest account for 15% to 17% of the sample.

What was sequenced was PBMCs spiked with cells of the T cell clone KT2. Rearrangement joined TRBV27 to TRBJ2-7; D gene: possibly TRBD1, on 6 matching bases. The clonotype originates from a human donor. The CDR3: CASSLMGRGSYEQYF. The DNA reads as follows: TGTGCCAGCAGTTTAATGGGCAGGGGATCCTACGAGCAGTACTTC.